The T cell receptor (beta chain) described here comes from a study of identical twins. V lost 4 bases and J 9 bases, leaving 12 bases between the germline ends. The CDR3 sequence is 12 residues long. TCRdb reanalysed the 5' RACE reads using MiXCR and keeps one entry per CDR3 protein. The sample records about 520,000 distinct CDR3 sequences, around 20% being singletons. This clonotype was picked up a small number of times. In addition, the sample was reused for a study of T cells expressing NK-cell markers. As that report states: A few donors' CD3+CD56-NKG2C+ cells were dominated by the same clonotypes.

The sample consisted of CD4+ T cells sorted from blood. The chain joins TRBV12-3 or TRBV12-4 to TRBJ2-5; D gene uncertain. This TCR was sampled from a woman aged 18-35 years in good health. The chain's CDR3 is CASSSSVGAQYF. The CDR3 bases are TGTGCCAGCAGTTCATCCGTTGGGGCCCAGTACTTC.